The rows below give T cell receptor beta chains drawn from one sample of a study of control samples from healthy donors and cancer patients. Measured with immunoSEQ multiplex PCR; TCRdb has only the in-frame clones, and not every one. The sample has roughly 150,000 clones, just over 85% seen once. The sequenced sample consisted of blood. The receptors stem from a young man in good health. Each CDR3 is given with its conserved first and last residue. D genes are given only for firm matches. Not all rows give a size; the values are once, few, many and, for expanded clones, a class.

CDR3aa,CDR3nt,d_gene,abundance,j_gene,v_gene,len
CASSQDSGGTEAFF,TGCGCCAGCAGCCAAGATTCCGGGGGCACTGAAGCTTTCTTT,NA,NA,TRBJ1-1,TRBV4-3,14
CASKGEGQGDNSPLHF,TGTGCCAGCAAGGGCGAAGGGCAGGGCGATAATTCACCCCTCCACTTT,NA,NA,TRBJ1-6,TRBV7-9,16
CAWSVRGTSGGVLFF,TGTGCCTGGAGTGTACGCGGGACTAGCGGGGGGGTCCTCTTCTTC,TRBD2,NA,TRBJ2-1,TRBV30,15
CASQSPSQAALHF,TGTGCCAGCCAATCCCCTTCTCAGGCGGCCCTCCACTTT,NA,NA,TRBJ1-6,TRBV2,13
CASSVGPTRGTQYF,TGTGCCAGCAGCGTGGGACCTACCCGCGGTACGCAGTATTTT,NA,NA,TRBJ2-3,TRBV9,14
CASSLGRRGGNQETQYF,TGTGCCAGCAGCTTAGGACGGCGCGGGGGGAACCAAGAGACCCAGTACTTC,TRBD2,NA,TRBJ2-5,TRBV13,17
CASSPETGSNTGELFF,TGTGCCAGCAGCCCGGAGACAGGGTCGAACACCGGGGAGCTGTTTTTT,TRBD1,NA,TRBJ2-2,TRBV7-3,16
CASSSHALATEQFF,TGTGCCAGCAGCTCCCACGCCCTTGCGACGGAGCAGTTCTTC,NA,NA,TRBJ2-1,TRBV11-3,14
CASSLVGTDTQYF,TGTGCCAGCAGTTTAGTTGGCACAGATACGCAGTATTTT,NA,NA,TRBJ2-3,TRBV27,13
CASSVAGGNQETQYF,TGTGCCAGCAGTGTAGCAGGGGGTAACCAAGAGACCCAGTACTTC,TRBD1,once,TRBJ2-5,TRBV27,15
CASSFDPGQGDNEQFF,TGCGCCAGCAGCTTCGACCCGGGACAGGGTGACAATGAGCAGTTCTTC,TRBD1,once,TRBJ2-1,TRBV5-1,16
CASSIRQGAYSPLHF,TGTGCCAGTAGTATCCGACAGGGGGCATATTCACCCCTCCACTTT,TRBD1,NA,TRBJ1-6,TRBV19,15
CASSQRAGDTEAFF,TGTGCCAGCAGCCAGCGGGCAGGGGACACTGAAGCTTTCTTT,NA,NA,TRBJ1-1,TRBV3-1/TRBV3-2,14
CASTLAGGVYDTQYF,TGTGCCAGCACCCTAGCGGGGGGGGTTTATGATACGCAGTATTTT,TRBD2,once,TRBJ2-3,TRBV9,15
CASSQDPGPGENTEAFF,TGCGCCAGCAGCCAAGATCCTGGGCCTGGGGAGAACACTGAAGCTTTCTTT,NA,NA,TRBJ1-1,TRBV4-3,17
CASSQDPQGGAETQYF,TGTGCCAGCAGCCAAGATCCACAGGGGGGGGCAGAGACCCAGTACTTC,NA,NA,TRBJ2-5,TRBV4-2,16
CASAGTTYEQYF,TGTGCCAGCGCGGGAACGACCTACGAGCAGTACTTC,NA,once,TRBJ2-7,TRBV6-5,12
CASSPLRALSYEQYF,TGTGCCAGCAGCCCACTAAGGGCCCTAAGTTACGAGCAGTACTTC,NA,NA,TRBJ2-7,TRBV11-2,15
CASSPSTGGNQPQHF,TGTGCCAGCAGTCCGTCGACAGGGGGCAATCAGCCCCAGCATTTT,TRBD1,NA,TRBJ1-5,TRBV28,15
CSVASGGQWDTGELFF,TGCAGCGTTGCTAGCGGGGGGCAGTGGGACACCGGGGAGCTGTTTTTT,TRBD2,NA,TRBJ2-2,TRBV29-1,16
CATSDPDRGQYEQYF,TGTGCCACCAGTGACCCGGACAGGGGCCAGTACGAGCAGTACTTC,TRBD1,NA,TRBJ2-7,TRBV24-1,15
CASSMLAGGSGETQYF,TGTGCCAGTAGTATGCTAGCGGGGGGCTCAGGAGAGACCCAGTACTTC,TRBD2,NA,TRBJ2-5,TRBV19,16
CASSESGRPYQETQYF,TGTGCCAGCAGTGAATCGGGACGCCCATACCAAGAGACCCAGTACTTC,NA,NA,TRBJ2-5,TRBV25-1,16
CASSYDRSSNQPQHF,TGTGCCAGCTCATACGACAGGTCTAGCAATCAGCCCCAGCATTTT,NA,NA,TRBJ1-5,TRBV18,15
CASSARSGTEAFF,TGTGCCAGCAGCGCCAGATCCGGGACAGAAGCTTTCTTT,NA,NA,TRBJ1-1,TRBV7-2,13
CASSPYRTYEQYF,TGTGCCAGCAGCCCGTACCGCACCTACGAGCAGTACTTC,NA,NA,TRBJ2-7,TRBV7-9,13
CASSSGLAQFF,TGCGCCAGCAGCTCAGGCCTTGCGCAGTTCTTC,NA,NA,TRBJ2-1,TRBV4-1,11
CASSAGTSGLTETQYF,TGTGCCAGCAGCGCAGGGACTAGCGGACTAACAGAGACCCAGTACTTC,TRBD2,NA,TRBJ2-5,TRBV9,16
CASSLGQDQETQYF,TGTGCCAGCAGCTTAGGACAGGACCAAGAGACCCAGTACTTC,NA,NA,TRBJ2-5,TRBV7-2,14
CASAEGGGNQPQHF,TGTGCCAGCGCCGAGGGGGGGGGCAATCAGCCCCAGCATTTT,NA,NA,TRBJ1-5,TRBV7-2,14
CASSLGQGEDTQYF,TGCGCCAGCAGCCTCGGACAGGGGGAAGATACGCAGTATTTT,TRBD1,NA,TRBJ2-3,TRBV4-1,14
CASSLGTDHGELFF,TGCGCCAGCAGCCTAGGGACAGATCACGGGGAGCTGTTTTTT,TRBD1,once,TRBJ2-2,TRBV4-3,14
CASSPRDTQYF,TGTGCCAGCAGTCCGCGAGATACGCAGTATTTT,NA,NA,TRBJ2-3,TRBV6-5,11
CASSLAPHRVAETQYF,TGTGCCAGCAGCTTAGCGCCCCACAGGGTCGCGGAGACCCAGTACTTC,NA,NA,TRBJ2-5,TRBV7-6,16
CATSGSGGPSTDTQYF,TGTGCCACCAGCGGTAGCGGGGGCCCTAGCACAGATACGCAGTATTTT,TRBD2,NA,TRBJ2-3,TRBV15,16
CASSLGTRQANYGYTF,TGCGCCAGCAGTCTTGGGACGCGGCAGGCTAACTATGGCTACACCTTC,NA,few,TRBJ1-2,TRBV4-3,16
CASSRQTGASTDTQYF,TGTGCCAGTAGTCGACAGACAGGGGCTAGCACAGATACGCAGTATTTT,TRBD1,NA,TRBJ2-3,TRBV19,16
CASSPSATWGRKLFF,TGTGCCAGCAGCCCTTCCGCGACCTGGGGTCGGAAACTGTTTTTT,NA,NA,TRBJ1-4,TRBV7-9,15
CASSLGGRGTQYF,TGTGCCAGCAGTTTGGGAGGGCGCGGGACCCAGTACTTC,TRBD2,NA,TRBJ2-5,TRBV28,13
CASSQEIGTSGRNEQFF,TGTGCCAGCAGCCAAGAAATCGGGACTAGCGGAAGAAATGAGCAGTTCTTC,TRBD2,NA,TRBJ2-1,TRBV4-2,17
CASSSLRETQYF,TGTGCCAGCAGCTCTCTTCGGGAGACCCAGTACTTC,NA,NA,TRBJ2-5,TRBV13,12
CASSSGDVRNEQFF,TGTGCCAGCAGCTCGGGGGACGTCCGGAATGAGCAGTTCTTC,NA,NA,TRBJ2-1,TRBV11-2,14
CASSQGGTGYTF,TGCGCCAGCAGCCAAGGAGGCACTGGCTACACCTTC,NA,NA,TRBJ1-2,TRBV4-1,12